Detailed here is one T cell receptor beta chain. What it binds is not known. For 10 days, roughly 9.4 x 10^4 sorted CD4+ cells grew with T cell-depleted PBMCs and CEF. The record originates from a study of CD4 T cells in relation to SARS-CoV-2 and coronaviruses. About the research overall: After roughly 9 days of antigen culture, PBMC TCR beta CDR3s were sequenced.

TCRdb's table, derived via immunoSEQ multiplex PCR, lists solely in-frame clones and lacks some. The sample contains about 40,000 clones, 65% to 80% of which appear only once. Trimming shortened V by 3 bases and J by 12 bases, and 12 bases separated the two germline ends. There are 12 residues in the CDR3. The germline CDR1 and CDR2 sequences are MDHEN and SYDVKM. General study points: Compared with monoreactive clones, crossreactive clones showed significantly weaker SARS-CoV-2 expansion.

The specimen was memory CD4+ T cells from PBMCs, cultured in vitro. The rearrangement links TRBV28 to TRBJ2-1, with D unresolved. The receptor was derived from an adult with COVID-19. The CDR3 nucleotides are TGTGCCAGCAGTTTTCTCCGTGGTAGGCAGTTCTTC. This encodes CASSFLRGRQFF.